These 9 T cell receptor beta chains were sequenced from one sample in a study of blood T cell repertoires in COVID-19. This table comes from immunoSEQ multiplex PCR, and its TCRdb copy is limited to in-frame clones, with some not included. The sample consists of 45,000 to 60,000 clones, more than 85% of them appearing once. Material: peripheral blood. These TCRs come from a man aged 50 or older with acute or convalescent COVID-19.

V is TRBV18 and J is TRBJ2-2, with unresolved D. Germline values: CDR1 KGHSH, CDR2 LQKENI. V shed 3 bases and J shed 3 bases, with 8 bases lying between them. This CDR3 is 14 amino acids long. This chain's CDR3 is CASSPQVDTGELFF. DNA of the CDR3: TGTGCCAGCTCACCCCAGGTGGACACCGGGGAGCTGTTTTTT.

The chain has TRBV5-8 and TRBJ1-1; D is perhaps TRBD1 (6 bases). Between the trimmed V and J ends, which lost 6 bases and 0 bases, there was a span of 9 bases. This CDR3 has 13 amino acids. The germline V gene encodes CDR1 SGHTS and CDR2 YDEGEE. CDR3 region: CASIGGMNTEAFF. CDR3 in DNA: TGTGCCAGCATAGGGGGAATGAACACTGAAGCTTTCTTT.

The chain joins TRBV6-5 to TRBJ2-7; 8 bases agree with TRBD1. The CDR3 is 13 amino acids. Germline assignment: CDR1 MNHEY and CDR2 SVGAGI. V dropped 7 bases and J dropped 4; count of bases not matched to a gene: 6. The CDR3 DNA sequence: TGTGCCAGCATTAGGACAGGGTCGTACGAGCAGTACTTC. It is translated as CASIRTGSYEQYF.

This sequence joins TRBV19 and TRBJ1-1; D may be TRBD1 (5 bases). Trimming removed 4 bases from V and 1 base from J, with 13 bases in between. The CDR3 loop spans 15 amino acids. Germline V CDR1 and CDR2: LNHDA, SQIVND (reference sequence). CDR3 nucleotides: TGTGCCAGTAGTACCATCTGGGGGGAGAACACTGAAGCTTTCTTT. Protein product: CASSTIWGENTEAFF.

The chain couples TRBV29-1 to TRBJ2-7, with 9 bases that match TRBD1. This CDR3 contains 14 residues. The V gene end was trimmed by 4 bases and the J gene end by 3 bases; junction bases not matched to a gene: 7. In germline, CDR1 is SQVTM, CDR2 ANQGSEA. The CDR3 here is CSVVAEDRGYEQYF. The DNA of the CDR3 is TGCAGCGTTGTGGCTGAGGACAGGGGCTACGAGCAGTACTTC.

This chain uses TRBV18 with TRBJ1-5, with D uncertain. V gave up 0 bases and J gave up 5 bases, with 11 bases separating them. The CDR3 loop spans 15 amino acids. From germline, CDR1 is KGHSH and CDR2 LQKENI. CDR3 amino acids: CASSPPGRSDQPQHF. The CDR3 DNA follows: TGTGCCAGCTCACCACCGGGGAGGTCAGATCAGCCCCAGCATTTT.

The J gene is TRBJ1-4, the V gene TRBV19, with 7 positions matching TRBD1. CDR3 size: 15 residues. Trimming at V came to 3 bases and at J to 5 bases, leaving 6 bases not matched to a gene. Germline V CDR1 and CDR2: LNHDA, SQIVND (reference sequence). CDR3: CASSILTGSNEKLFF. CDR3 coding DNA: TGTGCCAGTAGTATCTTGACAGGGAGCAATGAAAAACTGTTTTTT.

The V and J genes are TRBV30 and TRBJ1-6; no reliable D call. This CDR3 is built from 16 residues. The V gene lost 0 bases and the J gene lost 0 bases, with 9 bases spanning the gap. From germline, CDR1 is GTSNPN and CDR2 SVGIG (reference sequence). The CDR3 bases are TGTGCCTGGAGTGTAAGAAGACTCTCCTATAATTCACCCCTCCACTTT. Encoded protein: CAWSVRRLSYNSPLHF.

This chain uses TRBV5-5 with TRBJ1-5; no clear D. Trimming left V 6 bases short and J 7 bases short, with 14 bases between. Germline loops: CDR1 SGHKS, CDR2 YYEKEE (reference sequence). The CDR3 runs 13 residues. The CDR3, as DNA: TGTGCCAGCACCCAGCAGGTCGGCCAGCCCCAGCATTTT. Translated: CASTQQVGQPQHF.